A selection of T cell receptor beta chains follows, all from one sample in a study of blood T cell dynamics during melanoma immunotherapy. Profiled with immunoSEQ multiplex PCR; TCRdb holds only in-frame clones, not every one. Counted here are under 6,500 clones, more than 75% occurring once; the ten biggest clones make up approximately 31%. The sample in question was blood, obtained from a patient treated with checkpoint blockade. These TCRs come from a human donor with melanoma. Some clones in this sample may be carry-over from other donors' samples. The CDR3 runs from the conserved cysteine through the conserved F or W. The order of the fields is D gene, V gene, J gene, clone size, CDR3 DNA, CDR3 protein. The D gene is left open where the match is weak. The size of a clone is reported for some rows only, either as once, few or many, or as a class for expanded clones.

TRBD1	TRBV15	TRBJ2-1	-	TGTGCCACGAGGACAGGGGGATCCTACAATGAGCAGTTCTTC	CATRTGGSYNEQFF
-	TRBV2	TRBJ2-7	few	TGTGCCAGCAGTGAGTGGGACTCCGTCGACGAGCAGTACTTC	CASSEWDSVDEQYF
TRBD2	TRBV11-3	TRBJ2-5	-	TGTGCCAGCAGCTCAAAAGCGGGGACCCCTCCGGAGACCCAGTACTTC	CASSSKAGTPPETQYF
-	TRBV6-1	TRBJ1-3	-	TGTGCCAGCAAACACACGGGGGGCTGGCGCGGGTATTTT	CASKHTGGWRGYF
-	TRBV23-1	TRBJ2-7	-	TGCGCCAGCAGCCTGAAGGGCCCCTCCTACGAGCAGTACTTC	CASSLKGPSYEQYF
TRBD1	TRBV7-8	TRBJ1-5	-	TGTGCCAGCAGCTTAAATGCAGGGGGCTTACAGCCCCAGCATTTT	CASSLNAGGLQPQHF
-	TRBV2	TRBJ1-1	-	TGTGCCAGCAGTGAATGGGGGAACACTGAAGCTTTCTTT	CASSEWGNTEAFF
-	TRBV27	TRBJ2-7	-	TGTGCCAGCGGGACAGGGGCGCGACGGTGGCTAGCGGGACACTTCTCCTACGAGCAGTACTTC	CASGTGARRWLAGHFSYEQYF
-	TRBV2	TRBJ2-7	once	TGTGCCAGCAGACCCGACAGCTACGAGCAGTACTTC	CASRPDSYEQYF
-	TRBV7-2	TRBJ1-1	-	TGTGCCAGCAGCGTATTTAGGGGTGGAATGAACACTGAAGCTTTCTTT	CASSVFRGGMNTEAFF
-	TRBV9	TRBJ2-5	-	TGTGCCAGCAGCGTAGCCGTGGGACGGGGGGAGACCCAGTACTTC	CASSVAVGRGETQYF
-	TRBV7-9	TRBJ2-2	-	TGTGCCAGCAGCCGCAACACCGGGGAGCTGTTTTTT	CASSRNTGELFF
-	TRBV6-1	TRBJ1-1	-	TGTGCCAGCAGTGAAGCATCGGGACTCAAGGCTTTCTTT	CASSEASGLKAFF
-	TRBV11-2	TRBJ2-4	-	TGTGCCAGCAGCTGGGGCAGGAGTCTAGCCAAAAACATTCGGTACTTC	CASSWGRSLAKNIRYF
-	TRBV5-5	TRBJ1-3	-	TGTGCCAGCAGCTTCGGACAGACCTCTGGAAACACCATATATTTT	CASSFGQTSGNTIYF
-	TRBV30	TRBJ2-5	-	TGTGCCTGGAGTGTACTTGGGGTCCGGGGGACCCAGTACTTC	CAWSVLGVRGTQYF